Here is one T cell receptor (beta chain) with its context. Its cognate antigen is unknown. PBMCs were density-gradient isolated from roughly 10 ml fresh blood. This sample was included in a study of Graves' ophthalmopathy and Graves' hyperthyroidism. Turning to the study itself: Prior to any treatment, peripheral blood was collected at the time of initial diagnosis.

This CDR3 contains 13 residues. After removal of 5 bases from V and 11 bases from J, the junction contained 11 bases not matched to a gene. Using RNA transcripts, the TCR beta CDR3 regions were amplified. HTBI-primed first-round RT-PCR preceded second-round multiplex PCR. TCRdb re-derived calls from the multiplex PCR reads in MiXCR, one entry per CDR3 protein. The table includes 600,000 to 650,000 distinct CDR3 sequences, about a fifth detected once. Findings of the study overall: Ophthalmopathy progression was predicted with roughly 68% sensitivity and approximately 72% specificity.

J is TRBJ1-1 and V is TRBV12-3 or TRBV12-4; TRBD1 matches 7 bases. Sample: peripheral blood. The origin of this receptor is a woman younger than 35 with stable Graves' hyperthyroidism. Some clones in this sample may be carry-over from other donors' samples. This chain's CDR3 is CASSLRQGWLAFF. The CDR3 DNA reads as TGTGCCAGCAGTCTTCGACAGGGTTGGTTGGCTTTCTTT.